This T cell receptor (beta chain) originates from a study of blood T cell repertoires in COVID-19. Categorization into cohorts depended on clinical history that participants reported. Donors in Cohort 3 counted as recovered after two negative PCRs, clearance, or symptom resolution. TCRdb's copy holds only in-frame clones and misses some; the assay was immunoSEQ multiplex PCR. The sample holds fewer than 300,000 clones, 75% to 95% seen once. In germline, CDR1 is GTSNPN, CDR2 SVGIG (reference sequence). CDR3 length: 15 residues. V dropped 0 bases and J dropped 0; count of bases not matched to a gene: 5.

Sequenced input: PBMCs or T cells enriched from blood (not recorded which). The source of this sequence is a woman aged 25 to 39 who had recovered from COVID-19. The chain carries TRBV30 and TRBJ2-7; 7 bases map to TRBD1. In nucleotides, the CDR3 is TGTGCCTGGAGTGTACAGGGGTTCCCCTCCTACGAGCAGTACTTC. Amino acids: CAWSVQGFPSYEQYF.